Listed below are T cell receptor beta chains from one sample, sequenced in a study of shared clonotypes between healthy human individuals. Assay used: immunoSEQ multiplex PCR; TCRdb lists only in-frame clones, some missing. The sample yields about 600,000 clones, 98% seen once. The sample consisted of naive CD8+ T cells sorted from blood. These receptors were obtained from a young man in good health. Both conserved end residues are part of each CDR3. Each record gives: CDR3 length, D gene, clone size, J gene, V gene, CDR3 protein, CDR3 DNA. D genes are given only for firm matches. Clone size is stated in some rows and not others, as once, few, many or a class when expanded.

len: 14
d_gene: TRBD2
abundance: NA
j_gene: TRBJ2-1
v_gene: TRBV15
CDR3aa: CATSGRLAGDEQFF
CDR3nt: TGTGCCACCAGCGGTCGACTAGCGGGAGATGAGCAGTTCTTC

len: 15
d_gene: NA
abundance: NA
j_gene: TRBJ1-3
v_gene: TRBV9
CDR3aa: CASSVAGSSGNTIYF
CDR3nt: TGTGCCAGCAGCGTAGCGGGAAGCTCTGGAAACACCATATATTTT

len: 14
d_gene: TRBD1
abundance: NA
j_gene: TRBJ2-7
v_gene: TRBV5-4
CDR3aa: CASSSWDSAYEQYF
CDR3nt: TGTGCCAGCAGCTCTTGGGACAGCGCCTACGAGCAGTACTTC

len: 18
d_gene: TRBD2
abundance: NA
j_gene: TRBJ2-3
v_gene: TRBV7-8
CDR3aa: CASSLGSSGSTSTDTQYF
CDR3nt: TGTGCCAGCAGCTTAGGGTCTAGCGGGAGTACTAGCACAGATACGCAGTATTTT

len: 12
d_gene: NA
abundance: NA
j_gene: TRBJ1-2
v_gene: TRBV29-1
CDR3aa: CSVRDRYYGYTF
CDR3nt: TGCAGCGTTCGGGACCGTTACTATGGCTACACCTTC

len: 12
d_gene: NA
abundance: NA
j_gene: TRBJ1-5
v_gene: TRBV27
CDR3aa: CASRGGSQPQHF
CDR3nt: TGTGCCAGCAGGGGGGGCAGTCAGCCCCAGCATTTT

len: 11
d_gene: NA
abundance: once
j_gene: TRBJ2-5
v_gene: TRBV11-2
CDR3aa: CASSIDKTQYF
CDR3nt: TGTGCCAGCAGCATCGACAAGACCCAGTACTTC

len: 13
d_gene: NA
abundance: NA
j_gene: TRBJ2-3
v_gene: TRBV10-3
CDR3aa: CAIRADGSHTQYF
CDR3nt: TGTGCCATCCGGGCCGATGGGTCCCATACGCAGTATTTT

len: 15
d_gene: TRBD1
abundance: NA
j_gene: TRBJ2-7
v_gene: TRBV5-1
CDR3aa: CASSLAGQTTYEQYF
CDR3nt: TGCGCCAGCAGCTTGGCGGGACAGACGACCTACGAGCAGTACTTC

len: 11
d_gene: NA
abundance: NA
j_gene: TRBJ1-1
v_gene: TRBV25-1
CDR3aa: CASRSGADAFF
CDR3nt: TGTGCCAGCCGTTCGGGGGCCGACGCTTTCTTT

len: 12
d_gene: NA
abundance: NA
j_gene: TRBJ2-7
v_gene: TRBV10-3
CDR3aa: CAIRALTYEQYF
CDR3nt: TGTGCCATCAGGGCCCTGACCTACGAGCAGTACTTC

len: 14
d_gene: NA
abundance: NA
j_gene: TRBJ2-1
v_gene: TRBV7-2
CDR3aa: CASSPFRENNEQFF
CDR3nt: TGTGCCAGCAGCCCCTTTCGGGAGAACAATGAGCAGTTCTTC

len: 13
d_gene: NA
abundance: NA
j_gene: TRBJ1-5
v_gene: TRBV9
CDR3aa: CASSVGSNQPQHF
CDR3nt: TGTGCCAGCAGCGTTGGGAGCAATCAGCCCCAGCATTTT

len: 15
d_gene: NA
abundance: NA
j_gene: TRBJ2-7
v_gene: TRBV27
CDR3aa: CASSVEINVSYEQYF
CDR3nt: TGTGCCAGCAGTGTTGAGATAAATGTCTCCTACGAGCAGTACTTC

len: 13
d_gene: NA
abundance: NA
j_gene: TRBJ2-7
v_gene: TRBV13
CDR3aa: CASSSGLMGEQYF
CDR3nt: TGTGCCAGCAGCTCAGGGCTTATGGGGGAGCAGTACTTC

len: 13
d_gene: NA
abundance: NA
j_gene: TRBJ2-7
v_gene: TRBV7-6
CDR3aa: CASSQTDSYEQYF
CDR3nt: TGTGCCAGCAGCCAAACAGATTCCTACGAGCAGTACTTC

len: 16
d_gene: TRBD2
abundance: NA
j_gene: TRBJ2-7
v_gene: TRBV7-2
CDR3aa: CASSLAQGTSEYEQYF
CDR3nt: TGTGCCAGCAGCTTAGCGCAGGGGACTAGCGAGTACGAGCAGTACTTC

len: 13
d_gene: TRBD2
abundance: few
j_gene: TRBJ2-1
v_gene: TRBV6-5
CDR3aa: CASSYLADNEQFF
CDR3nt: TGTGCCAGCAGTTACCTAGCGGACAATGAGCAGTTCTTC

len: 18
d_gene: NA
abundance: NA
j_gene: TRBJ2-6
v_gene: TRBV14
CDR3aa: CASSQDFSRTAGANVLTF
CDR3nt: TGTGCCAGCAGCCAAGATTTCTCCCGGACAGCTGGGGCCAACGTCCTGACTTTC

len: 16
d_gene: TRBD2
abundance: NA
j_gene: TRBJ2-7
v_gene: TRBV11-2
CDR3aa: CASSFSPGTSSYEQYF
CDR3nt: TGTGCCAGCAGCTTTTCTCCCGGGACTAGCTCCTACGAGCAGTACTTC

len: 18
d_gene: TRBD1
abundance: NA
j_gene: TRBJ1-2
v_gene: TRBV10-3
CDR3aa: CAISGPLTGGRDGYGYTF
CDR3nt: TGTGCCATCAGTGGTCCCCTAACAGGGGGGCGCGACGGCTATGGCTACACCTTC

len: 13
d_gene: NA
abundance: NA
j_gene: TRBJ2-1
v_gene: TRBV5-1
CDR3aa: CASSLEGRDEQFF
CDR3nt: TGCGCCAGCAGCTTGGAAGGCCGTGATGAGCAGTTCTTC

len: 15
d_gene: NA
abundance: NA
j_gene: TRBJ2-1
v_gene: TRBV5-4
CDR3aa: CASSSPIGSYNEQFF
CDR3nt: TGTGCCAGCAGCTCACCAATTGGCTCCTACAATGAGCAGTTCTTC

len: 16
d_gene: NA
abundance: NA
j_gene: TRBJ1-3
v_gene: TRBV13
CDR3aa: CASSPTPRASGNTIYF
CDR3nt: TGTGCCAGCAGCCCTACCCCCAGGGCCTCTGGAAACACCATATATTTT

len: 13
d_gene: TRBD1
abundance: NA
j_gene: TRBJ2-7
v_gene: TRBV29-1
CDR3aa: CSVVAGGSYEQYF
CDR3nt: TGCAGCGTTGTCGCAGGGGGCTCCTACGAGCAGTACTTC

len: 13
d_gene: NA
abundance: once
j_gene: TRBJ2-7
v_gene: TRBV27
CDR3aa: CASSPHGGLEQYF
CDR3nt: TGTGCCAGCAGCCCACACGGGGGGCTAGAGCAGTACTTC

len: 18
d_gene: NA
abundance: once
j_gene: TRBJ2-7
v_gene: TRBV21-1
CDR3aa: CASRKNLPRGLAGSEQYF
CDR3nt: TGTGCCAGCAGAAAAAATCTCCCCCGGGGACTAGCGGGATCCGAGCAGTACTTC

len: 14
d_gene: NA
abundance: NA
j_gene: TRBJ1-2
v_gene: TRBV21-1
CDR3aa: CASSLRDTAYGYTF
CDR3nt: TGTGCCAGCAGCTTACGGGACACGGCCTATGGCTACACCTTC

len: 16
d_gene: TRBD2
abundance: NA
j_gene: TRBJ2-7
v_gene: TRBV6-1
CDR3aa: CASSEGTSGYTYEQYF
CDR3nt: TGTGCCAGCAGTGAAGGTACTAGCGGGTATACCTACGAGCAGTACTTC

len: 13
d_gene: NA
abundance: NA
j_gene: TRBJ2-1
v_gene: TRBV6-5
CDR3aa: CASSYSQGNEQFF
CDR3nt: TGTGCCAGCAGTTACTCACAGGGCAATGAGCAGTTCTTC

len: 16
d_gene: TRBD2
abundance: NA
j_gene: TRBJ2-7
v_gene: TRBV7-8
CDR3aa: CASSLASSGRSYEQYF
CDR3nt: TGTGCCAGCAGCTTAGCCTCTAGCGGGAGGTCCTACGAGCAGTACTTC

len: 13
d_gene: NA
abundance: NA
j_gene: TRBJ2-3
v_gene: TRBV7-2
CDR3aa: CASSIGTADTQYF
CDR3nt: TGTGCCAGCAGCATTGGAACTGCGGATACGCAGTATTTT

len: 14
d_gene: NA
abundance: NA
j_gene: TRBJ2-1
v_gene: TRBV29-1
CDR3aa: CSALDRLAYNEQFF
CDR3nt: TGCAGCGCCCTCGACAGGTTGGCCTACAATGAGCAGTTCTTC

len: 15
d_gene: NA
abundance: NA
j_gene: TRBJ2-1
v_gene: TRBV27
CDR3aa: CASSPYLRDYNEQFF
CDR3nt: TGTGCCAGCAGTCCGTACTTGCGGGACTACAATGAGCAGTTCTTC

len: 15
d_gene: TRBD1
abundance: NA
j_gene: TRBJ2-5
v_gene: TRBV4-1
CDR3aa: CASSQGSRGLETQYF
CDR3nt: TGCGCCAGCAGCCAAGGGTCCAGGGGGCTTGAGACCCAGTACTTC

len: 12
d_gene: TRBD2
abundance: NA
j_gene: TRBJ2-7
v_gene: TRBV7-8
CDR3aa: CATSGRGYEQYF
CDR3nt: TGTGCCACGAGCGGGAGAGGGTACGAGCAGTACTTC

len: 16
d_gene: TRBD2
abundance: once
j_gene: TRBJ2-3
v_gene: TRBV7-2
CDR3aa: CASSPWTSGPTDTQYF
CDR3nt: TGTGCCAGCAGCCCCTGGACTAGCGGGCCCACAGATACGCAGTATTTT

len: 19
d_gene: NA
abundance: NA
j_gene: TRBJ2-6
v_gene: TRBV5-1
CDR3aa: CASSLALRTESSGANVLTF
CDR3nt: TGCGCCAGCAGCTTAGCCCTGAGGACCGAAAGCTCTGGGGCCAACGTCCTGACTTTC

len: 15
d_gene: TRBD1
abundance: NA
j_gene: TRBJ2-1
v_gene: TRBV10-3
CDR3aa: CAISEKGTGYNEQFF
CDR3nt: TGTGCCATCAGTGAGAAAGGGACAGGTTACAATGAGCAGTTCTTC

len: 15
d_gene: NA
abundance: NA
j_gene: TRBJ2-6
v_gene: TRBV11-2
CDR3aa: CARQAYYSGANVLTF
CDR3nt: TGTGCCAGACAAGCCTATTACTCTGGGGCCAACGTCCTGACTTTC

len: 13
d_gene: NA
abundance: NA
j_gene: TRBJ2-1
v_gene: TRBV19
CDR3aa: CASSGTSYNEQFF
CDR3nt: TGTGCCAGTAGTGGTACTTCCTACAATGAGCAGTTCTTC

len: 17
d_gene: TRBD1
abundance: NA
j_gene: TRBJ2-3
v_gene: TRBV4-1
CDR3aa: CASSQVLDRGLTDTQYF
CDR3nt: TGCGCCAGCAGCCAAGTACTCGACAGGGGGCTCACAGATACGCAGTATTTT

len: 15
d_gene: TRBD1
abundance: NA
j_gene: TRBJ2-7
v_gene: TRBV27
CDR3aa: CASSFGGTGIREQYF
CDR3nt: TGTGCCAGCAGTTTTGGCGGGACAGGGATCCGCGAGCAGTACTTC

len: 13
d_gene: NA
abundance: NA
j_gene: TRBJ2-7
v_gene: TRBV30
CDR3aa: CAWSEVDSYEQYF
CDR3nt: TGTGCCTGGAGTGAAGTGGACAGCTACGAGCAGTACTTC

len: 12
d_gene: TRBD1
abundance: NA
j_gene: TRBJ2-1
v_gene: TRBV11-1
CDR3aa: CASSLGQGEQFF
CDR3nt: TGTGCCAGCAGCTTAGGACAGGGGGAGCAGTTCTTC

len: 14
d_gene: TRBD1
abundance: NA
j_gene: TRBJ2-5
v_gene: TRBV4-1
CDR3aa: CASSQGQGAETQYF
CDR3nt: TGCGCCAGCAGCCAAGGACAGGGGGCGGAGACCCAGTACTTC

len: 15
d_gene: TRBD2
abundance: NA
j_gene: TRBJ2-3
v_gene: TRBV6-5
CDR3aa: CASSSRAGGGDTQYF
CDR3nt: TGTGCCAGCAGCAGCAGGGCGGGAGGGGGAGATACGCAGTATTTT

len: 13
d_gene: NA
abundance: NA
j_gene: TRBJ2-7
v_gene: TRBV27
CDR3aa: CASRGGTGYEQYF
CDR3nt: TGTGCCAGCAGGGGGGGTACCGGCTACGAGCAGTACTTC

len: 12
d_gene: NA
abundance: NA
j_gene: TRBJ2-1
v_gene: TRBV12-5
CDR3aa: CASGLTGNEQFF
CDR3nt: TGTGCTAGTGGATTGACAGGCAATGAGCAGTTCTTC

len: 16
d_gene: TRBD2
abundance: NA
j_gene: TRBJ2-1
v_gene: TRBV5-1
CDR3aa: CASSLADGRLMDEQFF
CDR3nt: TGCGCCAGCAGCTTGGCGGACGGGAGGCTGATGGATGAGCAGTTCTTC

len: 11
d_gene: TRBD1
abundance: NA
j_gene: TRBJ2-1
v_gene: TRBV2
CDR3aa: CARTGLTEQFF
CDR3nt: TGTGCCAGGACAGGGTTGACTGAGCAGTTCTTC

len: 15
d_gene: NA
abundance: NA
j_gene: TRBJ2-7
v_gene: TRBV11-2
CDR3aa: CASSLWASGRDEQYF
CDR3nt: TGTGCCAGCAGCTTATGGGCCAGCGGAAGGGACGAGCAGTACTTC

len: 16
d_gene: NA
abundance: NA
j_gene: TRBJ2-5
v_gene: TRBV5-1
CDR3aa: CASSGSGHQVGETQYF
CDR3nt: TGCGCCAGCAGTGGATCGGGACATCAAGTCGGGGAGACCCAGTACTTC

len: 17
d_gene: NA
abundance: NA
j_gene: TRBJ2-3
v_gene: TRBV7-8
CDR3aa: CASSLDEVGLSTDTQYF
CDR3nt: TGTGCCAGCAGCTTAGACGAGGTGGGGTTAAGCACAGATACGCAGTATTTT

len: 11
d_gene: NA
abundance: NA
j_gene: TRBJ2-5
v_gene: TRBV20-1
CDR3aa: CSAIPGEMRHF
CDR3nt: TGCAGTGCCATCCCGGGGGAGATGAGACACTTC